The 6 T cell receptor beta chains listed next were all sequenced from one sample in a study of memory CD4+ T cells and cytomegalovirus serostatus (dated 2019 in TCRdb). A FACSAria II was used to sort memory CD4+ T cells, defined as single viable CD3+CD4+CD8-CD45RO+ cells. Receptor amplification or capture employed the immunoSEQ multiplex PCR assay. TCRdb stores this immuneACCESS table with in-frame sequences only. Part of the clones is absent; in the studies checked, under half of the shortfall reflects unresolved V genes, and no reason is known for the rest. The sample profile shows roughly 64,000 clones; approximately 77% of them were found once. The top ten clones comprise 0.88% of the sample. The specimen sequenced was memory CD4+ T cells from blood. These receptors came from an adult in good health and CMV-seronegative.

The V gene is TRBV11-2, the J gene TRBJ1-1; D is uncertain. V was clipped by 3 bases and J by 10 bases, with 15 bases between them. CDR3 length: 13 residues. Germline V gives CDR1 SGHAT, CDR2 FQNNGV. The CDR3 here is CASSFFDDSGAFF. The CDR3 bases are TGTGCCAGCAGCTTCTTCGACGATTCCGGAGCTTTCTTT.

V usage is TRBV28 and J usage is TRBJ2-3, with 10 positions matching TRBD2. The CDR3 is made up of 16 amino acids. The germline CDR1 and CDR2 sequences are MDHEN and SYDVKM. V shed 7 bases, J shed 0 bases, and the junction held 7 bases outside the gene matches. This CDR3 reads CASTPAGGLSTDTQYF. CDR3 nucleotide sequence: TGTGCCAGCACCCCAGCGGGAGGGCTAAGCACAGATACGCAGTATTTT.

The chain recombines TRBV25-1 with TRBJ1-1, with D possibly TRBD1 on 6 matching bases. The V gene's germline CDR1 is MGHDK and CDR2 SYGVNS. The V gene lost 8 bases and the J gene lost 1 base, with 17 bases spanning the gap. There are 15 residues in the CDR3. The chain's CDR3 is CASSKTGLSNTEAFF. The CDR3 DNA reads as TGTGCCAGCTCGAAGACAGGCTTATCGAACACTGAAGCTTTCTTT. Complete variable domain (other parts from reference TRBV25-1 and TRBJ1-1): EADIYQTPRYLVIGTGKKITLECSQTMGHDKMYWYQQDPGMELHLIHYSYGVNSTEKGDLSSESTVSRIRTEHFPLTLESARPSHTSQYLCASSKTGLSNTEAFFGQGTRLTVV.

The chain combines TRBV6-5 with TRBJ1-1, with 9 bases identical to TRBD1. Germline V gene data show CDR1 as MNHEY and CDR2 as SVGAGI. V was pared by 2 bases and J by 6 bases, with 10 bases of the junction left unmatched. The CDR3 loop spans 16 amino acids. CDR3 protein: CASSYQTGGDFPEAFF. The CDR3 nucleotides read TGTGCCAGCAGTTACCAAACAGGGGGCGATTTTCCTGAAGCTTTCTTT.

Concerning this clone: One end of the junction varies from germline; a read error may be responsible. This chain uses TRBV7-7 with TRBJ2-5; D unresolved. CDR3 length: 14 residues. Germline V gene sequence: CDR1 SSHAT, CDR2 FNYEAQ (reference sequence). This CDR3 reads CASSPGSGGETQYF. The CDR3 DNA reads as TGTGCTAGCAGCCCCGGATCCGGCGGAGAGACCCAGTACTTC.

A note on this clone: Given a much more abundant clone one base away, this may be a read error. Within the sample, other DNA sequences also encode this same CDR3. The chain recombines TRBV30 with TRBJ1-5; D is uncertain. CDR3 length equals 13 residues. The V end was cut by 1 base, the J end by 0 bases, with 4 bases between. Germline lookup yields CDR1 GTSNPN and CDR2 SVGIG (reference sequence). The CDR3 region has the DNA TGTGCCTGGAGTGCGGATAGCAATCAGCCCCAGCATTTT. Translated, it gives CAWSADSNQPQHF.